Here is one TCR beta chain with its context. These data are taken from a study of blood T cell repertoires in COVID-19. The germline V gene encodes CDR1 SGDLS and CDR2 YYNGEE. J lost 4 bases, V lost 0 bases, and 9 bases had no gene match. This CDR3 has 17 residues. Sequencing was performed with immunoSEQ multiplex PCR; in TCRdb, only in-frame clones are kept and a portion is missing. Of 350,000 to 450,000 clones listed, 85% were seen once; the top ten hold around 3.4%. This TCR was sampled from a woman under 30 with acute or convalescent COVID-19. V is TRBV9 and J is TRBJ2-3; 9 bases are shared with TRBD2. The specimen sequenced was peripheral blood. In DNA, the CDR3 is TGTGCCAGCAGCGTAGCCACCCTAGCGGGGATCGCAGATACGCAGTATTTT. Translation: CASSVATLAGIADTQYF.